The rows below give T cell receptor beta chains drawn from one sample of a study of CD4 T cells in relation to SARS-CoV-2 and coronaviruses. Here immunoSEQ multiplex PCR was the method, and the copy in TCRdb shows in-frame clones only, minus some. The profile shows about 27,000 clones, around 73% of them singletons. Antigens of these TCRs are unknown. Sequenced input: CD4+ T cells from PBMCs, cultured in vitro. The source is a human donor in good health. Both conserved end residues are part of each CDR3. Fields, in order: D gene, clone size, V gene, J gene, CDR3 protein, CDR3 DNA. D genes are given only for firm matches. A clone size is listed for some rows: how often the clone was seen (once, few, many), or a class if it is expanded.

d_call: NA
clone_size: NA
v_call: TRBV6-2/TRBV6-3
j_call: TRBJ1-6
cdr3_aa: CASSYSRFSPLHF
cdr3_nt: TGTGCCAGCAGTTACTCCCGTTTCTCACCCCTCCACTTT

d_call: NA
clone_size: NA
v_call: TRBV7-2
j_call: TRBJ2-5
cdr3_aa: CASSLTTQETQYF
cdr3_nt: TGTGCCAGCAGCTTAACTACTCAAGAGACCCAGTACTTC

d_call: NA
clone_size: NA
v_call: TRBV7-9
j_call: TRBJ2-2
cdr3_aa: CASSPPATGELFF
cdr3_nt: TGTGCCAGCAGCCCTCCGGCAACCGGGGAGCTGTTTTTT

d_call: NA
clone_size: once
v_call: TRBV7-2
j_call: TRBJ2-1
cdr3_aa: CASSLSPGEYNEQFF
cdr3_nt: TGTGCCAGCAGCTTATCCCCCGGGGAGTACAATGAGCAGTTCTTC

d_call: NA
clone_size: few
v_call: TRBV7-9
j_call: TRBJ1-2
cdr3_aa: CASSFQGDYGYTF
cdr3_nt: TGTGCCAGCAGCTTTCAGGGAGACTATGGCTACACCTTC

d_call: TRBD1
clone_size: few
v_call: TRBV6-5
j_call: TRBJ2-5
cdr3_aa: CASSWGTDQETQYF
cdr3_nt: TGTGCCAGCAGTTGGGGGACAGACCAAGAGACCCAGTACTTC

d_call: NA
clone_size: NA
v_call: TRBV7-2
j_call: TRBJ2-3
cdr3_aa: CASREGGTDTQYF
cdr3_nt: TGTGCCAGCAGGGAGGGGGGCACAGATACGCAGTATTTT

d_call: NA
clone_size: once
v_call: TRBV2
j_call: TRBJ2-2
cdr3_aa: CASSEIQGGTGELFF
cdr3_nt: TGTGCCAGCAGTGAAATACAGGGAGGGACCGGGGAGCTGTTTTTT

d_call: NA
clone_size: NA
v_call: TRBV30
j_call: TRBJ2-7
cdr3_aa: CAWSSRMGYEQYF
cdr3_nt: TGTGCCTGGAGTTCCAGGATGGGATACGAGCAGTACTTC

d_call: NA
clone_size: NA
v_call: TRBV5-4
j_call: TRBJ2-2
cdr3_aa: CAFAAVSLGELFF
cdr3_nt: TGTGCCTTCGCCGCGGTTAGCCTCGGGGAGCTGTTTTTT

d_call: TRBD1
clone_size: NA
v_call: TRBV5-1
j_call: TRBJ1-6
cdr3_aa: CASRRDSHNSPLHF
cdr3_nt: TGCGCCAGCAGGCGGGACAGCCATAATTCACCCCTCCACTTT

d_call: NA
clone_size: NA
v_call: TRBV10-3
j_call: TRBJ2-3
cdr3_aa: CAISGYVGAGNTDTQYF
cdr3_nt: TGTGCCATCAGTGGGTACGTCGGAGCGGGTAACACAGATACGCAGTATTTT

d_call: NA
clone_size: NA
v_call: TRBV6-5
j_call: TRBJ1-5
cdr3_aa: CASSTGVSNQPQHF
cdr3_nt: TGTGCCAGCAGCACGGGGGTGAGCAATCAGCCCCAGCATTTT

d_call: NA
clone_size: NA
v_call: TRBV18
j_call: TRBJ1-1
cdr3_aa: CASSPRSGEGTEAFF
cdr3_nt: TGTGCCAGCTCACCTCGCTCTGGGGAAGGGACTGAAGCTTTCTTT

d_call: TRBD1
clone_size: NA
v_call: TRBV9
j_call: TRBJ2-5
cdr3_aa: CASSVGTGGQETQYF
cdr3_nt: TGTGCCAGCAGCGTTGGGACAGGAGGGCAAGAGACCCAGTACTTC

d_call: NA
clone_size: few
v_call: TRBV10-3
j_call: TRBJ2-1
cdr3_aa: CAISDRDEQFF
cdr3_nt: TGTGCCATCAGTGACCGGGATGAGCAGTTCTTC

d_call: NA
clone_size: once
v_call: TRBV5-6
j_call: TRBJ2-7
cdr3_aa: CASSFFTRSSYEQYF
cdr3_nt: TGTGCCAGCAGCTTTTTCACACGGAGCTCCTACGAGCAGTACTTC

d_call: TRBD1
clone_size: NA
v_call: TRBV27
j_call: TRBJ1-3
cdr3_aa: CASSRTGTDSGNTIYF
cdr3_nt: TGTGCCAGCAGTAGGACCGGGACAGACTCTGGAAACACCATATATTTT

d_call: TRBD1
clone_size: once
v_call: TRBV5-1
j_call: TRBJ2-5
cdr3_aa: CASSSGTGGGGEQETQYF
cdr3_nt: TGCGCCAGCAGCTCGGGGACAGGGGGCGGCGGGGAACAAGAGACCCAGTACTTC

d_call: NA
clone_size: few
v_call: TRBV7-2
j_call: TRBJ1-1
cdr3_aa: CASSLWADPRYNTEAFF
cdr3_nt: TGTGCCAGCAGCTTATGGGCAGACCCCCGTTATAACACTGAAGCTTTCTTT

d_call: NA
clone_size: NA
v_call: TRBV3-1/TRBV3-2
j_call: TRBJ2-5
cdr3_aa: CASSHVNLQETQYF
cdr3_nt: TGTGCCAGCAGCCATGTAAACCTCCAAGAGACCCAGTACTTC

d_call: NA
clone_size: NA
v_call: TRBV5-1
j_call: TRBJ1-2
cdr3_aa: CASSLEPVTRGGYTF
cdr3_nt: TGCGCCAGCAGCTTGGAACCAGTTACCCGGGGTGGCTACACCTTC

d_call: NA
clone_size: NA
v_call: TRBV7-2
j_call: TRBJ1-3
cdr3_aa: CASSLVAGSGNTIYF
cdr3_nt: TGTGCCAGCAGCTTAGTAGCAGGCTCTGGAAACACCATATATTTT

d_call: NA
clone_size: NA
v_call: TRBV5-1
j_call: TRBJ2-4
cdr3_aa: CASSLRSGASELAKNIQYF
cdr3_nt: TGCGCCAGCAGCTTGAGGTCAGGGGCCTCCGAACTAGCCAAAAACATTCAGTACTTC

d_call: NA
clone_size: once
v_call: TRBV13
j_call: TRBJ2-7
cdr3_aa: CASSLSGLTGEQYF
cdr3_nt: TGTGCCAGCAGCTTAAGCGGACTCACGGGAGAGCAGTACTTC

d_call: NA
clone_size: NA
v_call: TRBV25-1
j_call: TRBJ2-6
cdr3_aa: CASSPPPSGANVLTF
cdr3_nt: TGTGCCAGCAGTCCCCCCCCCTCTGGGGCCAACGTCCTGACTTTC

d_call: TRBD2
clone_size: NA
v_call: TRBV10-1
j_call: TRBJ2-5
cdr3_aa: CASSEFAGGRKTQYF
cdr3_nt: TGCGCCAGCAGTGAATTCGCGGGGGGGAGAAAGACCCAGTACTTC

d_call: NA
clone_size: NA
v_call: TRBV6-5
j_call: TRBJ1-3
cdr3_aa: CASRYSSGNTIYF
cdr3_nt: TGTGCCAGCAGATACAGCTCTGGAAACACCATATATTTT

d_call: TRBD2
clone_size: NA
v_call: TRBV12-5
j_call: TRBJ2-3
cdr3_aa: CASGVQRTSGSFTDTQYF
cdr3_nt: TGTGCTAGTGGTGTACAGCGGACTAGCGGGAGCTTTACGGATACGCAGTATTTT

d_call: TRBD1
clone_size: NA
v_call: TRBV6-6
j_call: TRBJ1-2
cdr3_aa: CASRGQGDYGYTF
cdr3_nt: TGTGCCAGCAGGGGACAGGGGGACTATGGCTACACCTTC

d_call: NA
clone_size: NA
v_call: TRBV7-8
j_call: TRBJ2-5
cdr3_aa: CASSPTKETQYF
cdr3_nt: TGTGCCAGCAGCCCCACTAAAGAGACCCAGTACTTC